This entry describes one TCR beta chain. The sample comes from a study of cytomegalovirus exposure and HLA in healthy donors. Researchers ran the PCR with 60 Vbeta and 13 Jbeta primers. Assay used: immunoSEQ multiplex PCR; TCRdb lists only in-frame clones, some missing. Of approximately 140,000 clones in the sample, just under 65% were seen once. This CDR3 spans 14 amino acids. The chain uses TRBV21-1 and TRBJ1-1; TRBD1, the table's D call, was not compared with the DNA. TRBV21-1 counts as a pseudogene. Input material: PBMCs. The origin of this receptor is an older woman in good health and CMV-seropositive. CDR3 in DNA: TGTGCCAGCAGCACTGGGACATCCTACACTGAAGCTTTCTTT. It translates to CASSTGTSYTEAFF.